This T cell receptor beta chain was observed in a study of T cells expressing NK-cell markers. At the level of the study: The sequencing cohort of eight donors included seven HCMV-seropositive individuals and one seronegative individual. Broader study findings: The leading position in the CD3+CD56-NKG2C+ fraction of a handful of donors also went to these clonotypes. Expanded clones of NKG2C+ T cells had an unclear HCMV specificity.

cDNA encoding TCR beta was synthesized via 5'RACE template switching incorporating UMIs. TCRdb reprocessed the 5' RACE reads and stores each CDR3 protein as one record, lacking DNA. With 450,000 to 600,000 distinct CDR3 sequences in the sample, the ten largest clones hold around 4%. CDR1 MNHEY and CDR2 SMNVEV come from the germline V gene (reference sequence). CDR3 length: 16 amino acids. In regard to this clonotype: The antigen is unknown.

V and J are TRBV27 and TRBJ1-5. Source material: blood T cells: a sorted CD56 or NKG2C T cell subset, CD4+ or CD8+ T cells, or bulk PBMC T cells (not recorded which). The sequence was obtained from a man in his late teens or twenties in good health. CDR3 in amino acids: CASSLWSVGSNQPQHF.